This T cell receptor (beta chain) comes out of a study of CD8+ T cells in alopecia areata. Study in general: Twice daily, treated patients received 5 to 10 mg of oral tofacitinib. General observations from the study: Persistence in scalp and blood during tofacitinib was observed for many expanded lesional clones. Normal scalp showed lower clonality than lesional scalp, especially alopecia totalis/universalis. Among the 100 top clones, expanded CD8+ clones, like scalp clonality, were significantly decreased by tofacitinib.

The sample holds a few counts of this clone. Its antigen is not identified. Treatment of the sample: oral pan-JAK inhibitor, 5-10 mg twice daily. Extracted RNA was reverse transcribed, and the resulting cDNA served as sequencing template. Using immunoSEQ multiplex PCR, the repertoire was profiled, and TCRdb retains in-frame clones only, with some absent. The table includes about 270,000 clones, 60% detected once. The CDR3 length is 14 residues. V lost 6 bases to trimming and J lost 4 bases, with 15 bases between them. From germline, CDR1 is SGHVS and CDR2 FQNEAQ. This sample comprised CD4+ T cells sorted from blood, obtained at week 52, from a patient treated with tofacitinib. The chain recombines TRBV7-8 with TRBJ1-2, with D uncertain. The sequence was collected from a human donor with alopecia areata. The DNA of the CDR3 is TGTGCCAGCAGACTTGGCCGGTTAGGCTATGGCTACACCTTC. This sequence encodes CASRLGRLGYGYTF.